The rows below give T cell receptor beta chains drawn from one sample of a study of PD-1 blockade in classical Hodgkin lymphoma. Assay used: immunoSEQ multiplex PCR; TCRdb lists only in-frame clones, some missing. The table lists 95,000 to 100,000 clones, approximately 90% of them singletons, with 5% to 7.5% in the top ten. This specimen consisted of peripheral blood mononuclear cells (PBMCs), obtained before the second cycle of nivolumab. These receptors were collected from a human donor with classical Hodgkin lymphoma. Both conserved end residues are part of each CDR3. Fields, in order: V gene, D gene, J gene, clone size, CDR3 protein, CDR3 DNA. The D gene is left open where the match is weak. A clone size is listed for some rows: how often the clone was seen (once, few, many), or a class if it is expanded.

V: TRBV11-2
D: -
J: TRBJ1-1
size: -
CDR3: CASSLTLTVNTEAFF
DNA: TGTGCCAGCAGCTTAACCCTGACAGTGAACACTGAAGCTTTCTTT

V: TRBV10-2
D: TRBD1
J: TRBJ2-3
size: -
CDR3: CASSDTGGAATDTQYF
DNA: TGCGCCAGCAGTGATACAGGGGGAGCGGCCACAGATACGCAGTATTTT

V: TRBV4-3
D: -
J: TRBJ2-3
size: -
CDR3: CASSQDPPRRGDTQYF
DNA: TGCGCCAGCAGCCAAGATCCCCCCCGGCGTGGAGATACGCAGTATTTT

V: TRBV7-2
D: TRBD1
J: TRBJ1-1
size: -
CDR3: CASSPRQGSNTEAFF
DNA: TGTGCCAGCAGCCCGAGACAGGGAAGTAACACTGAAGCTTTCTTT

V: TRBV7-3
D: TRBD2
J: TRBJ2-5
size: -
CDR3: CASSLRRGTSGEPGWETQYF
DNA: TGTGCCAGCAGCTTACGCCGGGGGACTAGCGGGGAACCTGGGTGGGAGACCCAGTACTTC

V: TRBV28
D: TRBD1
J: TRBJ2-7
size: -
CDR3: CASSLWSRQGSYEQYF
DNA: TGTGCCAGCAGTTTATGGTCGAGACAGGGTTCCTACGAGCAGTACTTC

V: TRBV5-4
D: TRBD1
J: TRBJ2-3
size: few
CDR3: CASSPDREDTQYF
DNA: TGTGCCAGCAGCCCCGACAGGGAAGATACGCAGTATTTT

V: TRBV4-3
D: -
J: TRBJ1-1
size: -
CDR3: CASRRTLNTEAFF
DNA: TGCGCCAGCAGGAGGACTCTGAACACTGAAGCTTTCTTT

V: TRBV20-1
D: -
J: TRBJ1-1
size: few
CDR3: CSALKNTEAFF
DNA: TGCAGTGCCCTTAAGAACACTGAAGCTTTCTTT

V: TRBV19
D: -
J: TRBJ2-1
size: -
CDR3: CASSLQRGLINEQFF
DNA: TGTGCCAGTAGTTTACAAAGGGGTCTTATCAATGAGCAGTTCTTC

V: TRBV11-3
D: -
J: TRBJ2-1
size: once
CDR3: CASSSGRNNEQFF
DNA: TGTGCCAGCAGCTCCGGGAGAAACAATGAGCAGTTCTTC

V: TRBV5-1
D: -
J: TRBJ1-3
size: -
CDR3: CASSSALLQGTGNTIYF
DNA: TGCGCCAGCAGCTCCGCGCTATTGCAGGGAACTGGAAACACCATATATTTT

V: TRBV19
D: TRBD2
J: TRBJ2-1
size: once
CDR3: CASRNLAGVPLNEQFF
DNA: TGTGCCAGTAGGAATCTAGCGGGGGTCCCTTTGAATGAGCAGTTCTTC

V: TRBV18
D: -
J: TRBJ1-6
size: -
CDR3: CASSPPGPGSPLHF
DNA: TGTGCCAGCTCACCTCCAGGGCCTGGTTCACCCCTCCACTTT

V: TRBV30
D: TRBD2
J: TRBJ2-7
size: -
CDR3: CAWSVPSGPSSYEQYF
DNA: TGTGCCTGGAGCGTACCTAGCGGGCCCAGCTCCTACGAGCAGTACTTC

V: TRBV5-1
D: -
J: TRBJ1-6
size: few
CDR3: CASSETGTPLHF
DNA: TGCGCCAGCAGCGAGACCGGGACACCCCTCCACTTT

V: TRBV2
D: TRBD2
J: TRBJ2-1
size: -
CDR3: CASSARTSGAGEQFF
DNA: TGTGCCAGCAGTGCTAGAACTAGCGGGGCTGGTGAGCAGTTCTTC

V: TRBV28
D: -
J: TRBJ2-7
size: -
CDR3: CASSHTGGETGTDYEQYF
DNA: TGTGCCAGCAGCCACACCGGGGGGGAGACAGGGACAGACTACGAGCAGTACTTC

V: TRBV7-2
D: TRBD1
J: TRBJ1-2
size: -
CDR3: CASSSPETGSDGYTF
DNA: TGTGCCAGCAGCTCGCCAGAGACAGGGTCTGATGGCTACACCTTC

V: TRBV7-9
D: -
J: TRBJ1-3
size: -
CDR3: CASSLPSSGNTIYF
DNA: TGTGCCAGCAGCTTACCAAGCTCTGGAAACACCATATATTTT